A selection of T cell receptor beta chains follows, all from one sample in a study of technical replicates of blood from several donors. Libraries were prepared by immunoSEQ multiplex PCR; TCRdb keeps only in-frame clonotypes and omits some of them. The sample records tens of thousands of clones, 95% being singletons. Sequenced material: T cells isolated from PBMCs. These receptors all stem from a human donor in good health. CDR3s include the opening cysteine and the closing phenylalanine or tryptophan. The D gene is left open where the match is weak. Where a row states a size, it is once, few, many or the class of an expanded clone; other rows omit it.

CDR3 | DNA | V | D | size | J
CASSPGQGVGTGELFF | TGTGCCAGCAGCCCCGGACAGGGCGTCGGCACCGGGGAGCTGTTTTTT | TRBV11-3 | TRBD1 | . | TRBJ2-2
CASSFRQGLSQPQHF | TGTGCCAGCAGCTTCCGACAGGGTCTTTCTCAGCCCCAGCATTTT | TRBV13 | TRBD1 | . | TRBJ1-5
CASSLYIGELFF | TGTGCCAGCAGCTTATATATCGGGGAGCTGTTTTTT | TRBV11-3 | . | . | TRBJ2-2
CASISNYGYTF | TGTGCCAGTATTTCGAACTATGGCTACACCTTC | TRBV19 | . | once | TRBJ1-2
CASSTGQNTEAFF | TGTGCCAGTAGTACCGGACAGAACACTGAAGCTTTCTTT | TRBV19 | . | . | TRBJ1-1
CASSFSSGFNEQYF | TGTGCCAGCAGTTTTTCATCCGGGTTCAACGAGCAGTACTTC | TRBV27 | . | . | TRBJ2-7
CASSLRTSGHEQYF | TGCGCCAGCAGCTTAAGGACTAGCGGCCACGAGCAGTACTTC | TRBV5-1 | TRBD2 | . | TRBJ2-7
CASRNRVNYGYTF | TGTGCCAGCAGGAACAGGGTAAACTATGGCTACACCTTC | TRBV28 | . | . | TRBJ1-2
CASSPRMRAGDFGEQFF | TGTGCCAGCAGCCCCCGGATGAGAGCGGGAGATTTCGGTGAGCAGTTCTTC | TRBV7-9 | TRBD2 | . | TRBJ2-1
CASSPGQGADTQYF | TGTGCCAGCAGCCCAGGACAGGGTGCAGATACGCAGTATTTT | TRBV7-2 | TRBD1 | . | TRBJ2-3
CASSVAEAPYEQYF | TGTGCCAGCAGCGTTGCGGAGGCACCCTACGAGCAGTACTTC | TRBV9 | . | . | TRBJ2-7
CSGRGNTEAFF | TGCAGCGGCAGGGGGAACACTGAAGCTTTCTTT | TRBV29-1 | . | few | TRBJ1-1
CASSLLNLGEAFF | TGTGCCAGCAGCTTACTAAATCTCGGTGAAGCTTTCTTT | TRBV5-5 | . | . | TRBJ1-1
CASSGTTGQSNEKLFF | TGCGCCAGCAGCGGGACGACCGGACAGTCTAATGAAAAACTGTTTTTT | TRBV5-1 | . | . | TRBJ1-4
CASSSGQGYTGELFF | TGTGCCAGCAGCTCAGGACAGGGGTACACCGGGGAGCTGTTTTTT | TRBV25-1 | TRBD1 | few | TRBJ2-2
CASSTYRDISEQYF | TGTGCCAGCAGCACCTACCGGGACATAAGCGAGCAGTACTTC | TRBV9 | . | . | TRBJ2-7
CASRNRTGSNTEAFF | TGTGCCAGCAGGAACAGGACAGGGTCCAACACTGAAGCTTTCTTT | TRBV6-4 | TRBD1 | few | TRBJ1-1
CASRKGGRDGASGANVLTF | TGTGCCAGCAGGAAGGGAGGGAGGGACGGGGCCTCTGGGGCCAACGTCCTGACTTTC | TRBV2 | TRBD2 | . | TRBJ2-6
CASSIGGDGNYGYTF | TGTGCCAGTAGTATAGGGGGGGACGGGAACTATGGCTACACCTTC | TRBV19 | . | . | TRBJ1-2
CASSPPGTSSHNEQFF | TGTGCCAGCTCACCACCTGGGACTAGCTCCCACAATGAGCAGTTCTTC | TRBV18 | TRBD2 | . | TRBJ2-1
CASSYSQRTGEAFF | TGTGCCAGCAGTTACTCGCAACGGACAGGTGAAGCTTTCTTT | TRBV6-5 | TRBD1 | . | TRBJ1-1
CASSPPSDEQYF | TGCGCCAGCAGCCCCCCTAGTGACGAGCAGTACTTC | TRBV5-1 | . | . | TRBJ2-7
CASRDRLNTEAFF | TGTGCCAGTCGGGACAGATTGAACACTGAAGCTTTCTTT | TRBV19 | TRBD1 | once | TRBJ1-1
CASSAQDSSTEAFF | TGTGCCAGCAGCGCTCAAGACAGTTCCACTGAAGCTTTCTTT | TRBV9 | . | . | TRBJ1-1
CASSHQGGRETQYF | TGTGCCAGCAGCCATCAAGGGGGTAGGGAGACCCAGTACTTC | TRBV6-1 | . | . | TRBJ2-5
CASSFSGTGIYEQYF | TGCGCCAGCAGCTTCTCGGGAACGGGAATCTACGAGCAGTACTTC | TRBV5-1 | . | . | TRBJ2-7
CASSLGLAGIYEQYF | TGTGCCAGCAGCCTGGGACTAGCGGGAATCTACGAGCAGTACTTC | TRBV14 | TRBD2 | . | TRBJ2-7
CASSVLAPTNTGELFF | TGTGCCAGCAGTGTGCTAGCACCGACGAACACCGGGGAGCTGTTTTTT | TRBV6-1 | . | . | TRBJ2-2
CAISESPGLAGSRYEQYF | TGTGCCATCAGTGAGTCTCCGGGACTAGCGGGATCTAGGTACGAGCAGTACTTC | TRBV10-3 | TRBD2 | . | TRBJ2-7
CASSLVGGTRNYEQYF | TGTGCCAGCAGCTTAGTGGGAGGGACTAGGAATTACGAGCAGTACTTC | TRBV7-9 | TRBD2 | . | TRBJ2-7
CASSSQGDTEAFF | TGTGCCAGCAGCTCTCAGGGGGACACTGAAGCTTTCTTT | TRBV6-6 | TRBD1 | few | TRBJ1-1
CASSSPLAGGSNEQFF | TGTGCCAGCAGTTCCCCCCTAGCGGGAGGTAGCAATGAGCAGTTCTTC | TRBV27 | TRBD2 | . | TRBJ2-1
CATGLNNEKLFF | TGTGCCACGGGGTTAAATAATGAAAAACTGTTTTTT | TRBV28 | . | . | TRBJ1-4
CASTLKLAEETQYF | TGTGCCAGCACGTTAAAGCTAGCGGAAGAGACCCAGTACTTC | TRBV27 | TRBD2 | . | TRBJ2-5
CASSAGLTEQYF | TGCGCCAGCAGCGCGGGCCTCACGGAGCAGTACTTC | TRBV10-1 | . | once | TRBJ2-7
CAISARGTDTGELFF | TGTGCCATCAGTGCGAGGGGGACGGACACCGGGGAGCTGTTTTTT | TRBV10-3 | . | . | TRBJ2-2
CASSLRHLGTEAFF | TGTGCCAGCAGCTTACGTCACCTAGGCACTGAAGCTTTCTTT | TRBV7-8 | . | . | TRBJ1-1
CASSLVWNTEAFF | TGTGCCAGCAGCTTGGTCTGGAACACTGAAGCTTTCTTT | TRBV5-5 | . | . | TRBJ1-1
CASISRAVPGANVLTF | TGTGCCAGCATCTCGAGGGCCGTTCCTGGGGCCAACGTCCTGACTTTC | TRBV25-1 | . | . | TRBJ2-6
CASSLDRRSGNTIYF | TGTGCCAGCAGCCTGGACAGGAGATCCGGAAACACCATATATTTT | TRBV7-8 | TRBD1 | . | TRBJ1-3
CASSEDAGTFYGYTF | TGTGCCAGCAGTGAAGACGCCGGGACTTTCTATGGCTACACCTTC | TRBV6-1 | . | . | TRBJ1-2
CASSHGRGATQYF | TGCGCCAGCAGCCACGGGAGGGGGGCTACGCAGTATTTT | TRBV4-3 | TRBD2 | . | TRBJ2-3
CSVDGQGPGGYTF | TGCAGCGTTGATGGACAGGGCCCGGGTGGCTACACCTTC | TRBV29-1 | TRBD1 | . | TRBJ1-2
CASSHPTSQLGELFF | TGTGCCAGCTCACACCCTACTAGTCAACTCGGGGAGCTGTTTTTT | TRBV18 | . | . | TRBJ2-2
CSVGTGGGSPLHF | TGCAGCGTCGGGACAGGGGGCGGTTCACCCCTCCACTTT | TRBV29-1 | TRBD1 | . | TRBJ1-6
CASSVGLAGEDEQYF | TGTGCCAGCAGCGTAGGACTAGCGGGAGAAGACGAGCAGTACTTC | TRBV9 | TRBD2 | . | TRBJ2-7